Listed below are T cell receptor beta chains from one sample, sequenced in a study of blood T cell dynamics during melanoma immunotherapy. Generated by immunoSEQ multiplex PCR, the TCRdb table keeps only in-frame clones and is missing some. Altogether 9,000 to 13,000 clones are present, 80% being singletons, with the ten largest covering under 25%. The sequences come from blood, collected from a patient treated with checkpoint blockade. The origin of the receptors is a human donor with melanoma. Both conserved end residues are part of each CDR3. The D gene is left open where the match is weak. Clone size, where shown, is once, few, many, or a class for clones that have expanded.

D gene | J gene | clone size | V gene | CDR3 protein | CDR3 DNA
TRBD1 | TRBJ1-1 | - | TRBV9 | CASTRTGARNTEAFF | TGTGCCAGCACCCGAACAGGGGCGCGGAACACTGAAGCTTTCTTT
TRBD2 | TRBJ2-2 | few | TRBV14 | CASTRGTSPGELFF | TGTGCCAGCACTCGCGGGACTAGTCCCGGGGAGCTGTTTTTT
- | TRBJ2-5 | - | TRBV5-8 | CASSLARRKKETQYF | TGTGCCAGCAGCTTGGCCCGGAGGAAAAAAGAGACCCAGTACTTC
- | TRBJ1-1 | - | TRBV10-3 | CAISDLAEAFF | TGTGCCATCAGTGATCTAGCTGAAGCTTTCTTT
- | TRBJ1-2 | - | TRBV7-9 | CASSLRQPSGYGYTF | TGTGCCAGCAGCTTAAGGCAGCCCTCTGGGTATGGCTACACCTTC
- | TRBJ1-2 | - | TRBV9 | CASSVSTGSGDGYTF | TGTGCCAGCAGCGTATCAACAGGGTCTGGAGATGGCTACACCTTC
- | TRBJ1-2 | once | TRBV28 | CASRGDSSGVYGYTF | TGTGCCAGCAGGGGGGATAGTAGTGGGGTCTATGGCTACACCTTC
- | TRBJ1-2 | - | TRBV7-5 | CASSRFDRAYGYTF | TGTGCCAGCAGCCGATTCGACAGGGCTTATGGCTACACCTTC
TRBD1 | TRBJ1-2 | once | TRBV6-5 | CASSHQRQGISGYTF | TGTGCCAGCAGTCATCAAAGACAGGGAATTTCGGGCTACACCTTC
- | TRBJ1-4 | - | TRBV5-4 | CASSTPGGPTNEKLFF | TGTGCCAGCTCTACACCCGGGGGGCCAACTAATGAAAAACTGTTTTTT
- | TRBJ2-1 | once | TRBV7-3 | CASSPTGRYNEQFF | TGTGCCAGCAGCCCCACAGGACGTTACAATGAGCAGTTCTTC
- | TRBJ1-1 | - | TRBV4-3 | CASSQETMNTEAFF | TGCGCCAGCAGCCAAGAAACGATGAACACTGAAGCTTTCTTT
TRBD1 | TRBJ2-2 | - | TRBV6-1 | CASNPRDRGPGELFF | TGTGCCAGCAATCCCCGGGACAGGGGTCCCGGGGAGCTGTTTTTT
- | TRBJ2-5 | - | TRBV6-1 | CASSGGRGRETQYF | TGTGCCAGCAGTGGAGGCAGGGGAAGAGAGACCCAGTACTTC
- | TRBJ1-1 | - | TRBV6-9 | CASSYVAEAFF | TGTGCCAGCAGTTACGTGGCTGAAGCTTTCTTT
TRBD1 | TRBJ2-4 | - | TRBV28 | CASSLSPTGVGIQYF | TGTGCCAGCAGTTTATCCCCCACAGGGGTTGGCATTCAGTACTTC
TRBD2 | TRBJ2-1 | - | TRBV5-1 | CASSQTSGALVDEQFF | TGCGCCAGCAGCCAGACTAGCGGGGCCCTGGTTGATGAGCAGTTCTTC
TRBD2 | TRBJ2-7 | once | TRBV5-6 | CASSPGTSGSLSYEQYF | TGTGCCAGCAGCCCGGGGACTAGCGGGAGCCTCTCCTACGAGCAGTACTTC
- | TRBJ2-5 | - | TRBV5-1 | CASSLALDRETQYF | TGCGCCAGCAGCTTGGCGCTAGATAGGGAGACCCAGTACTTC
TRBD1 | TRBJ1-2 | - | TRBV6-6 | CASSYSGTGEYGYTF | TGTGCCAGCAGTTATTCCGGGACAGGGGAGTATGGCTACACCTTC